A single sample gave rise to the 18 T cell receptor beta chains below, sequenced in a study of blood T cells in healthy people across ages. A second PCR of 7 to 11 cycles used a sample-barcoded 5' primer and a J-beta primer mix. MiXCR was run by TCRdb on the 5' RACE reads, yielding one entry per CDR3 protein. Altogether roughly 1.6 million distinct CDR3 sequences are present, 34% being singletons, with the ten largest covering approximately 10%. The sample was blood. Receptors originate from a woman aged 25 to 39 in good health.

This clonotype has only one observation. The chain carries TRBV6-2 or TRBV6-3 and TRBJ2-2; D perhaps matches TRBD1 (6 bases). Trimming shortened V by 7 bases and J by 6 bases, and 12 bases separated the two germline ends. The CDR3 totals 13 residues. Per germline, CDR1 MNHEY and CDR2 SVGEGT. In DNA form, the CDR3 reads TGTGCCAGCAACCTACAGGGTGCCGGGGAGCTGTTTTTT. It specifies CASNLQGAGELFF.

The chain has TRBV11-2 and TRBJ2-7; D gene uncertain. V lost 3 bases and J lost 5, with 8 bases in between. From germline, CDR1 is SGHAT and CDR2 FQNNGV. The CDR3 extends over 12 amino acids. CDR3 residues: CASSFSFDEQYF. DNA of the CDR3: TGTGCCAGCAGCTTTTCTTTTGACGAGCAGTACTTC.

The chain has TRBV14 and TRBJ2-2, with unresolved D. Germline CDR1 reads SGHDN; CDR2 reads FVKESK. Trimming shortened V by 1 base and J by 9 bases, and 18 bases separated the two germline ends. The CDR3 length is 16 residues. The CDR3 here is CASSQAHAGPLRELFF. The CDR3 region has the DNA TGTGCCAGCAGCCAAGCCCATGCCGGGCCATTAAGGGAGCTGTTTTTT.

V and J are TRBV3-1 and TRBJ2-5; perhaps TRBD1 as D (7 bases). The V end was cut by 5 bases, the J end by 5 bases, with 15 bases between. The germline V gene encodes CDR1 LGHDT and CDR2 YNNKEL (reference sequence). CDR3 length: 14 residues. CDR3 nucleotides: TGTGCCAGCAGCAACCGGGACAGCGGGGAGACCCAGTACTTC. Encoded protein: CASSNRDSGETQYF.

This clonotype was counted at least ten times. The CDR3 is CASSQDVVVSGGYNEQFF. The CDR3 DNA follows: TGTGCCAGCAGCCAAGATGTGGTAGTTAGCGGGGGGTACAATGAGCAGTTCTTC. V is TRBV4-2 and J is TRBJ2-1, with TRBD2 matching 10 bases. Trimming cost V 0 bases and J 4 bases; bases outside gene matches: 9. The germline CDR1 and CDR2 sequences are LGHNA and YNFKEQ. This CDR3 is built from 18 residues.

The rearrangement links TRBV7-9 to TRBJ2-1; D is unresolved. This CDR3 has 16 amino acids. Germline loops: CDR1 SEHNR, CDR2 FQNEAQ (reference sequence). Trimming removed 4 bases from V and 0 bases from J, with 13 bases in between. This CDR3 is CASSSVIKSSYNEQFF. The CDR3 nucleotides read TGTGCCAGCAGCTCCGTAATTAAGAGCTCCTACAATGAGCAGTTCTTC.

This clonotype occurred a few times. The CDR3 loop reads CSARWRETSKNIQYF. The CDR3 DNA reads TGCAGTGCTAGATGGAGGGAGACTTCCAAAAACATTCAGTACTTC. The genes are TRBV20-1 and TRBJ2-4, with D possibly TRBD2 on 6 matching bases. V lost 2 bases to trimming and J lost 2 bases, with 13 bases between them. The CDR3 contains 15 residues. Germline assignment: CDR1 DFQATT and CDR2 SNEGSKA (reference sequence).

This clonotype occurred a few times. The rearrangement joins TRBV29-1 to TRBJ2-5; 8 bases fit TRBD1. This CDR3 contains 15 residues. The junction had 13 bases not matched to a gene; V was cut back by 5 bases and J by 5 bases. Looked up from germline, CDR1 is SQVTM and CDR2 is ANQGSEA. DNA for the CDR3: TGCAGCGTTCACGCCGGGACAGGTGCCGCGGAGACCCAGTACTTC. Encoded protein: CSVHAGTGAAETQYF.

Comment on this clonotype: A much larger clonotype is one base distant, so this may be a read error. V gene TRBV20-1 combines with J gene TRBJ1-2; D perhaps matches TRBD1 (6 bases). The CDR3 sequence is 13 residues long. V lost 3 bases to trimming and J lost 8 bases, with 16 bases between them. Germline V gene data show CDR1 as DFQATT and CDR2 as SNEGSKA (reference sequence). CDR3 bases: TGCAGTGCTAGTCAGGGGATCGGTACCGGCTACACCTTC. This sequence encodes CSASQGIGTGYTF.

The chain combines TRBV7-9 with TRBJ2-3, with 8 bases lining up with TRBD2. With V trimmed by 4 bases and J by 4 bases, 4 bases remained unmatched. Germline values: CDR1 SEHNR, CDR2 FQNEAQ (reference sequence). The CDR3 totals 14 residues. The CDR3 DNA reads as TGTGCCAGCAGCTACAGCGGGAGCGCAGATACGCAGTATTTT. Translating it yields CASSYSGSADTQYF.

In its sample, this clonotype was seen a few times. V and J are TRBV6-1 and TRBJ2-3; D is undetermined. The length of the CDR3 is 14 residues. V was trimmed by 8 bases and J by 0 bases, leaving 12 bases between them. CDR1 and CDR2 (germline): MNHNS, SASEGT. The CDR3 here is CASAETRSTDTQYF. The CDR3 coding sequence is TGTGCCAGCGCCGAGACAAGGAGCACAGATACGCAGTATTTT.

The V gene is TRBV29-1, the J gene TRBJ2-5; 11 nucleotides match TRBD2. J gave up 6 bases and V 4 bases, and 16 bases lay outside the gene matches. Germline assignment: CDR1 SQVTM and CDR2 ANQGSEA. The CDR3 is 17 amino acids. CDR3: CSVGEGTSGYEEKTQYF. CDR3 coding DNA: TGCAGCGTTGGGGAGGGGACTAGCGGCTACGAAGAAAAGACCCAGTACTTC.

The CDR3 DNA reads TGTGCCAGCAGCTCCCAGGAGATCCTGGACACTGAAGCTTTCTTT. As protein: CASSSQEILDTEAFF. The chain couples TRBV9 to TRBJ1-1; D is unclear. The germline V gene encodes CDR1 SGDLS and CDR2 YYNGEE. The CDR3 has 15 residues. V was clipped by 4 bases and J by 3 bases, with 16 bases between them.

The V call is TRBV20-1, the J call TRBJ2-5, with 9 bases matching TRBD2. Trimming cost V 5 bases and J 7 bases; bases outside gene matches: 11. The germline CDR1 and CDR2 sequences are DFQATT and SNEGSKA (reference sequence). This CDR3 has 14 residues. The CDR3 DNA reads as TGCAGTGCTCCCTTGGGACTAGCCTCTTGGACCCAGTACTTC. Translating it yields CSAPLGLASWTQYF.

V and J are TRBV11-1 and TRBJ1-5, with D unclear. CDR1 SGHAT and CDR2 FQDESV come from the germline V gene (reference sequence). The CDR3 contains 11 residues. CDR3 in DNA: TGTACGGCGATGGGCAATCAGCCCCAGCATTTT. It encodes CTAMGNQPQHF.

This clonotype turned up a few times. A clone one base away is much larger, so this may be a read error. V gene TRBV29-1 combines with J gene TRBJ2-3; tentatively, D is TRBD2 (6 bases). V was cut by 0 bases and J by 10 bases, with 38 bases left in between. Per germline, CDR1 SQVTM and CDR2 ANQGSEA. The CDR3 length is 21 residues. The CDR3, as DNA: TGCAGCGTTGAAGATCCCATCCGACCTACACCCCGGGACTTGGAGCTTGATGCGCAGTATTTT. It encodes CSVEDPIRPTPRDLELDAQYF.

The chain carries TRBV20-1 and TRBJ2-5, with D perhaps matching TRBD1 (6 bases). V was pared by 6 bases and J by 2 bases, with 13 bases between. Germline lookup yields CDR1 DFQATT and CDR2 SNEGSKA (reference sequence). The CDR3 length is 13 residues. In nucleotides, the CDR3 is TGCAGTGCCAACCGGGACATTCAAGAGACCCAGTACTTC. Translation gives CSANRDIQETQYF.

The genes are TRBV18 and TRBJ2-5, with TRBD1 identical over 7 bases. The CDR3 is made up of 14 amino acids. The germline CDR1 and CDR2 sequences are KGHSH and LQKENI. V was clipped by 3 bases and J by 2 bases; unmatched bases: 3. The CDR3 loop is CASSPIQGQETQYF. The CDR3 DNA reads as TGTGCCAGCTCACCGATACAGGGGCAAGAGACCCAGTACTTC. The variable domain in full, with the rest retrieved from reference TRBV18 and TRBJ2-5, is NAGVMQNPRHLVRRRGQEARLRCSPMKGHSHVYWYRQLPEEGLKFMVYLQKENIIDESGMPKERFSAEFPKEGPSILRIQQVVRGDSAAYFCASSPIQGQETQYFGPGTRLLVL.